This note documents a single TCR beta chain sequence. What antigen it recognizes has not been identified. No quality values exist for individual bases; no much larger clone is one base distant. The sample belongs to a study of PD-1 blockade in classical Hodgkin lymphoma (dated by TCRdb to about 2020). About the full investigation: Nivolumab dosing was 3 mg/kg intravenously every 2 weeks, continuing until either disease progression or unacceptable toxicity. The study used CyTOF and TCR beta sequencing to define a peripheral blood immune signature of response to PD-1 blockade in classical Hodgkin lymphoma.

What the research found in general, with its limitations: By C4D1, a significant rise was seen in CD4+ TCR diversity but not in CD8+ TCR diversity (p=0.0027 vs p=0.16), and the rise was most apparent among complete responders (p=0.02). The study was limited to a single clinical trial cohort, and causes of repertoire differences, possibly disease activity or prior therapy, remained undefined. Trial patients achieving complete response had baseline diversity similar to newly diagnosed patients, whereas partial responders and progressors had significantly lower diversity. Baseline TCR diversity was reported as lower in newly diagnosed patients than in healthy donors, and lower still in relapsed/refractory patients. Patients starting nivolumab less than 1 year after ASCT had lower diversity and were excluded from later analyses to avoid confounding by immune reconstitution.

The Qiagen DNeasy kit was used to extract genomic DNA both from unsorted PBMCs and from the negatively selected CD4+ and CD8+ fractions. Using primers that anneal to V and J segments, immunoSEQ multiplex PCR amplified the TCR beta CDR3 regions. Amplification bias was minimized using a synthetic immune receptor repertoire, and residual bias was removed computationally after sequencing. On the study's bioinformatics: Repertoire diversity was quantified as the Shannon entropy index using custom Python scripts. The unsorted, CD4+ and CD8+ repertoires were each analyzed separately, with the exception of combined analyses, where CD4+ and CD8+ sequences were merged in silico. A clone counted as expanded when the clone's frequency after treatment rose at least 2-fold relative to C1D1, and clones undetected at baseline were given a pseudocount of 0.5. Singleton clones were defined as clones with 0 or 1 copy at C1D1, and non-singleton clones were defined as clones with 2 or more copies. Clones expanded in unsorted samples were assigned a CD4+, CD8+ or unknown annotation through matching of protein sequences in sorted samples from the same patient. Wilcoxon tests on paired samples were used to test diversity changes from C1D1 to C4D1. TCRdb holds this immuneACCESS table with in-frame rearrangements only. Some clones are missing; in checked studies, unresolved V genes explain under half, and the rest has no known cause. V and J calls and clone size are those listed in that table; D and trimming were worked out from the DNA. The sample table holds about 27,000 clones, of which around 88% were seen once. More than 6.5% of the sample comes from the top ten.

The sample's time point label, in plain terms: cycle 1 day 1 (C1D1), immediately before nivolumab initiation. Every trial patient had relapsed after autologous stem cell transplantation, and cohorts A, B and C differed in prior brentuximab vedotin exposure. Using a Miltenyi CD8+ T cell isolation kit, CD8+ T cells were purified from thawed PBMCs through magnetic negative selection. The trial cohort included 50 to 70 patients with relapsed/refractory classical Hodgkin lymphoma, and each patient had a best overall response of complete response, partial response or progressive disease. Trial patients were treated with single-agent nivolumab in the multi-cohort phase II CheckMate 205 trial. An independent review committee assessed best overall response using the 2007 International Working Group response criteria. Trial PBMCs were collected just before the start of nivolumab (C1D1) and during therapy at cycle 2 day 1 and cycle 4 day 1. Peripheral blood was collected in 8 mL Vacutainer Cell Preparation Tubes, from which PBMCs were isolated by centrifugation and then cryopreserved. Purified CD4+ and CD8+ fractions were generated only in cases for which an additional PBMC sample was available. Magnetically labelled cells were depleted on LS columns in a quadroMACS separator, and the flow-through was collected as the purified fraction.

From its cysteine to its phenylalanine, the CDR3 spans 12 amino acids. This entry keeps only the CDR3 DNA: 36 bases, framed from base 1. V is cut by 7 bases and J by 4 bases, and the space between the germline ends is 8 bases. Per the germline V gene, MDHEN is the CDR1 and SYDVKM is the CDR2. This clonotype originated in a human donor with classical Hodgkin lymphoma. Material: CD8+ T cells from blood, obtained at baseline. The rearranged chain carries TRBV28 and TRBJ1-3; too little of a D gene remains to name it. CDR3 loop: CASTDVGNTIYF. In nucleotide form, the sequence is TGTGCCAGCACCGATGTAGGAAACACCATATATTTT. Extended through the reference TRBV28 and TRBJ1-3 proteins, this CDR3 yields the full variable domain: DVKVTQSSRYLVKRTGEKVFLECVQDMDHENMFWYRQDPGLGLRLIYFSYDVKMKEKGDIPEGYSVSREKKERFSLILESASTNQTSMYLCASTDVGNTIYFGEGSWLTVV.